This TCR beta chain was identified during a study of cytomegalovirus exposure and HLA in healthy donors. Study-wide findings and caveats: For TCR beta chains, V- and J-gene trimming was later linked to a missense DCLRE1C variant.

The V and J ends lost 6 bases and 1 base respectively, with 9 bases between them. Per germline, CDR1 MNHNS and CDR2 SASEGT. The CDR3 covers 13 residues. The PCR used 60 Vbeta and 13 Jbeta primers. Profiled with immunoSEQ multiplex PCR; TCRdb holds only in-frame clones, not every one. The data contain about 120,000 clones, 60% to 85% of them seen just once; the ten biggest clones take up roughly 3.5%. About this clone: What it binds is not known.

The sample was PBMCs. This TCR derives from a woman aged 25 to 45 in good health and CMV-seropositive. The genes are TRBV6-1 and TRBJ2-5, with D uncertain. This CDR3 reads CASSRVLQETQYF. CDR3 DNA sequence: TGTGCCAGCAGCCGGGTCCTCCAAGAGACCCAGTACTTC.